These 21 T cell receptor delta chains share one sample of origin, sequenced in a study of gamma-delta chains in newborns, infants, children. TCRdb called clones anew from the reads with CATT. The repertoire holds some 5,000 delta-chain clones, 0.35% to 0.45% seen once, with around 15% in the top ten. The material sequenced was blood. The receptor source for this set is a child who was a newborn, infant or young child, either healthy, febrile or measles-vaccinated (not recorded which).

This clone has just a few counts. TCRdb's entry gives the protein of a much larger clone, which mismatches this DNA's translation at residue 5, likely from a read error; the protein reported here is translated from the DNA. The J gene is TRDJ3, the V gene TRDV2, with 10 bases fitting TRDD3. The junction had 4 bases not matched to a gene; V was cut back by 3 bases and J by 0 bases. Per the germline V gene, CDR1 is GEAIGNYY and CDR2 is EKD. CDR3 length: 18 residues. The CDR3 loop is CACDAGGYGSWDTRQMFF. In nucleotides, the CDR3 is TGTGCCTGTGACGCCGGGGGATACGGCTCCTGGGACACCCGACAGATGTTTTTC.

This clone was counted ten times or more. V usage is TRDV2 and J usage is TRDJ3; the match to TRDD3 covers 10 bases. Trimming cost V 0 bases and J 3 bases; bases outside gene matches: 4. In germline, CDR1 is GEAIGNYY, CDR2 EKD. CDR3 size: 18 residues. The CDR3 region is CACDTAAGGYWDTRQMFF. CDR3 coding DNA: TGTGCCTGTGACACCGCGGCTGGGGGATACTGGGACACCCGACAGATGTTTTTC.

As concerns this clone: The likely explanation is a read error, given a far larger clone one base away. The chain combines TRDV2 with TRDJ3; D might be TRDD3 (6 bases). CDR1 GEAIGNYY and CDR2 EKD come from the germline V gene. V lost 0 bases to trimming and J lost 1 base, with 21 bases between them. CDR3 length equals 21 residues. DNA of the CDR3: TGTGCCTGTGACACCGGTCGGAAGCTGGGGAATACATCCTGGGACACCCGACAGATGTTTTTC. This translates into CACDTGRKLGNTSWDTRQMFF.

As regards this clone: A far larger clone is off by one base, so a read error is likely. The identical CDR3 is also encoded by other nucleotide sequences in the sample. CDR3 coding DNA: TGTGCCTGTGACTCTATTGGGACCCCTTTGACAGCACAACTCTTCTTT. This gives the protein CACDSIGTPLTAQLFF. The chain uses TRDV2 and TRDJ2, with no clear D. CDR3 length: 16 amino acids. V lost 3 bases to trimming and J lost 0 bases, with 13 bases between them. From germline, CDR1 is GEAIGNYY and CDR2 EKD.

This clone was detected a few times. TCRdb records a much larger clone's protein for this DNA, with a difference at residue 16 that likely arises from a read error; the protein given is the translation of the DNA. The J gene is TRDJ3, the V gene TRDV2, with 13 nucleotides matching TRDD3. This CDR3 has 18 residues. CDR1 and CDR2 from the germline V gene are GEAIGNYY and EKD. CDR3 region: CACDVLGDTRWDTRQTFF. In DNA form, the CDR3 reads TGTGCCTGTGACGTACTGGGGGATACGCGGTGGGACACCCGACAGACGTTTTTC.

A note on this clone: The amino acid sequence in TCRdb belongs to a much larger clone and departs from this DNA's translation at residue 3, likely a sequencing read error; the sequence shown is translated from the DNA. The CDR3 loop is CAYDRVSSWDTRQMFF. The CDR3 DNA reads as TGTGCCTATGACCGAGTAAGCTCCTGGGACACCCGACAGATGTTTTTC. V usage is TRDV2 and J usage is TRDJ3; no clear D. The CDR3 sequence is 16 residues long. CDR1 is GEAIGNYY and CDR2 is EKD in the germline V gene.

This clone has just a few counts. One base separates it from a far larger clone, so it is likely a read error. Other DNA variants within this sample encode the same CDR3. The chain is built from TRDV2 and TRDJ3; TRDD3 matches at 8 bases. Losses at the gene ends were 7 bases for V and 0 bases for J; bases not matched to a gene: 13. This CDR3 is 19 amino acids long. Germline CDR1 GEAIGNYY, CDR2 EKD. CDR3 amino acids: CACDSLGDRSSWDTRQMFF. The CDR3 bases are TGTGCCTGCGACTCATTGGGGGATCGCAGCTCCTGGGACACCCGACAGATGTTTTTC.

This clone was counted a few times. Since a far larger clone is one base different, this is likely a read error. This sample also contains other DNA sequences that code for the same CDR3. The J gene is TRDJ3, the V gene TRDV2; D remains ambiguous. V lost 1 base to trimming and J lost 2 bases, with 14 bases between them. CDR1 and CDR2 (germline): GEAIGNYY, EKD. There are 18 residues in the CDR3. The CDR3 loop reads CACDTVAYGTWDTRQMFF. Here the CDR3 DNA reads TGTGCCTGTGACACTGTAGCGTACGGGACCTGGGACACCCGACAGATGTTTTTC.

By its share, this clone is medium-sized (0.01 to 0.1%). The CDR3 loop reads CACDTVGDDKLIF. Written as DNA, the CDR3 is TGTGCCTGTGACACGGTGGGGGACGATAAACTCATCTTT. The chain combines TRDV2 with TRDJ1; 7 bases align to TRDD3. The V gene end was trimmed by 1 base and the J gene end by 4 bases; junction bases not matched to a gene: 2. Germline V lookup: CDR1 GEAIGNYY, CDR2 EKD. The CDR3 is 13 amino acids.

This clone appeared a few times. TCRdb's listed protein matches a much larger clone and diverges from this DNA's translation at residue 3, likely through a read error; the protein shown comes from the DNA. The chain carries TRDV2 and TRDJ3; D gene ambiguous. Germline values: CDR1 GEAIGNYY, CDR2 EKD. This CDR3 is built from 18 residues. The CDR3 sequence: CARDTVGASSWDTRQMFF. The DNA for the CDR3 is TGTGCCCGTGACACGGTGGGTGCTAGCTCCTGGGACACCCGACAGATGTTTTTC.

In its sample, this clone was seen a few times. TCRdb attributes to this sequence the protein of a much larger clone, which differs from the DNA translation at residue 10; a read error is likely, and the protein displayed is translated from the DNA. This sequence joins TRDV2 and TRDJ3; 13 bases are shared with TRDD3. This CDR3 comprises 18 residues. After removal of 3 bases from V and 4 bases from J, the junction contained 5 bases not matched to a gene. The germline V gene encodes CDR1 GEAIGNYY and CDR2 EKD. The CDR3 sequence is CACDVLGDTWWDTRQMFF. CDR3 sequence (DNA): TGTGCCTGTGACGTACTGGGGGATACGTGGTGGGACACCCGACAGATGTTTTTC.

This sequence joins TRDV2 and TRDJ2; TRDD3 matches 10 bases. The V segment lost 0 bases and the J segment 5 bases; nucleotides outside the gene matches: 2. The CDR3 contains 15 residues. Per germline, CDR1 GEAIGNYY and CDR2 EKD. CDR3 region: CACDTVLGDTAQLFF. The CDR3, as DNA: TGTGCCTGTGACACCGTACTGGGGGATACAGCACAACTCTTCTTT.

Only a few counts were recorded for this clone. A much larger clonotype is one base distant, so this may be a read error. This sample also contains other DNA sequences that code for the same CDR3. V gene TRDV2 combines with J gene TRDJ3; D is uncertain. CDR1 GEAIGNYY and CDR2 EKD come from the germline V gene. The CDR3 length is 17 residues. Trimming removed 0 bases from V and 0 bases from J, with 8 bases in between. CDR3 protein: CACDTWASSWDTRQMFF. The CDR3 DNA sequence: TGTGCCTGTGACACCTGGGCCTCCTCCTGGGACACCCGACAGATGTTTTTC.

By proportion, this clone is medium-sized. The gene calls are TRDV2 and TRDJ3; 10 nucleotides line up with TRDD3. The CDR3 consists of 21 residues. V was clipped by 0 bases and J by 0 bases; unmatched bases: 10. CDR1 and CDR2 (germline): GEAIGNYY, EKD. Written as DNA, the CDR3 is TGTGCCTGTGACACCGTGGTGGGGGATACCCTAAGCTCCTGGGACACCCGACAGATGTTTTTC. It translates to CACDTVVGDTLSSWDTRQMFF.

This clone was observed a few times. A far larger clone is just one base off, so this is likely a read error. This same CDR3 is encoded by further DNA sequences in the sample. The chain carries TRDV2 and TRDJ3; 9 nucleotides align to TRDD3. The CDR3 has 17 amino acids. In germline, CDR1 is GEAIGNYY, CDR2 EKD. The DNA for the CDR3 is TGTGCCTGCGACAGTACTGGGGGATCCTGGGACACCCGACAGATGTTTTTC. Its protein is CACDSTGGSWDTRQMFF.

This clone has a handful of counts. Since a far larger clone is one base different, this is likely a read error. CDR3 residues: CACDALGIPRSSWDTRQMFF. DNA of the CDR3: TGTGCCTGTGACGCCCTGGGGATACCTAGAAGCTCCTGGGACACCCGACAGATGTTTTTC. The genes are TRDV2 and TRDJ3; TRDD3 aligns across 8 bases. Trimming at V came to 3 bases and at J to 0 bases, leaving 12 bases not matched to a gene. The germline gives CDR1 GEAIGNYY, CDR2 EKD. The CDR3 runs 20 residues.

In its sample, this clone was seen a few times. This may come from a read error, since a much larger clone is one base off. The chain joins TRDV2 to TRDJ3; 7 bases map to TRDD3. The V segment lost 0 bases and the J segment 0 bases; nucleotides outside the gene matches: 10. The CDR3 spans 20 residues. Germline V gene data show CDR1 as GEAIGNYY and CDR2 as EKD. This CDR3 is CACDTVGRGMSSWDTRQMFF. In nucleotides, the CDR3 is TGTGCCTGTGACACCGTCGGCCGGGGGATGAGCTCCTGGGACACCCGACAGATGTTTTTC.

For this clone: This DNA's translation differs at residue 11 from TCRdb's protein, which comes from a much larger clone; a read error is likely, and the protein shown is translated from the DNA. The chain links TRDV2 to TRDJ3; 11 bases fit TRDD3. Germline V gives CDR1 GEAIGNYY, CDR2 EKD. V lost 0 bases to trimming and J lost 5 bases; unmatched junction nucleotides: 5. CDR3 length: 18 residues. CDR3 in amino acids: CACDTLLGDTRDTRQMFF. The CDR3 DNA follows: TGTGCCTGTGACACCCTCCTGGGGGATACCCGGGACACCCGACAGATGTTTTTC.

This clone was detected only a few times. The protein recorded in TCRdb matches a much larger clone and deviates from this DNA's translation at residue 13, suggesting a read error; the protein here is obtained by translating the DNA. V is TRDV2 and J is TRDJ3; 10 nucleotides line up with TRDD3. The CDR3 runs to 18 residues. Germline-derived CDR1 and CDR2 are GEAIGNYY and EKD. The CDR3 here is CACDTGGYASWDARQMFF. The CDR3, as DNA: TGTGCCTGTGACACCGGGGGATACGCGTCCTGGGACGCCCGACAGATGTTTTTC.

By its share, this clone is medium-sized. Additional DNA sequences in this sample encode the identical CDR3. This chain joins TRDV2 and TRDJ3; 7 nucleotides match TRDD3. Trimming took 2 bases from V and 2 from J; bases not matched to a gene: 14. This CDR3 has 20 amino acids. CDR1 and CDR2 from the germline V gene are GEAIGNYY and EKD. CDR3 sequence (DNA): TGTGCCTGTGACAAGTACTGGGGATCCTCTTCGACCTGGGACACCCGACAGATGTTTTTC. Its translation: CACDKYWGSSSTWDTRQMFF.

This clone turned up a few times. This likely traces to a read error, being one base from a far larger clone. At the DNA level, this CDR3 is encoded by other sequences in the same sample as well. This chain connects TRDV1 to TRDJ1; no clear D gene. CDR3 length: 12 residues. Germline CDR1 and CDR2: TSWWSYY and QGS. CDR3 protein: CALGELADKLIF. CDR3 coding DNA: TGTGCTCTTGGGGAACTCGCCGATAAGCTCATCTTT.